The rows below give T cell receptor beta chains drawn from one sample of a study of blood T cell repertoires in COVID-19. The assay was immunoSEQ multiplex PCR, and TCRdb's table has in-frame clones only and misses some. The sample lists 250,000 or so clones; 70% to 90% were seen once. The source material was peripheral blood. All receptors come from a man aged 80 or over with acute or convalescent COVID-19. CDR3s include the opening cysteine and the closing phenylalanine or tryptophan. The D gene is left open where the match is weak. Rows give clone size only sometimes, using once, few, many, or a class for an expanded clone.

J: TRBJ1-3
size: -
V: TRBV7-2
D: -
DNA: TGTGCCAGCAGCACGCAGGGGGGAAACACCATATATTTT
CDR3: CASSTQGGNTIYF

J: TRBJ2-2
size: -
V: TRBV18
D: TRBD1
DNA: TGTGCCAGCTCACAGCAGGGGGCCGTCACCGGGGAGCTGTTTTTT
CDR3: CASSQQGAVTGELFF

J: TRBJ2-1
size: -
V: TRBV19
D: -
DNA: TGTGCCAGTACCACTCCATTCTACAATGAGCAGTTCTTC
CDR3: CASTTPFYNEQFF

J: TRBJ1-2
size: -
V: TRBV6-1
D: -
DNA: TGTGCCAGCAGTGAATCTCCTCGGGGGATCTATGGCTACACCTTC
CDR3: CASSESPRGIYGYTF

J: TRBJ1-4
size: -
V: TRBV2
D: -
DNA: TGTGCCGGAATGAGAGGGCCTAATGAAAAACTGTTTTTT
CDR3: CAGMRGPNEKLFF

J: TRBJ1-2
size: -
V: TRBV10-3
D: -
DNA: TGTGCCATCAGTGAAGCGGGACACAACTATGGCTACACCTTC
CDR3: CAISEAGHNYGYTF

J: TRBJ2-1
size: once
V: TRBV5-1
D: TRBD2
DNA: TGCGCCAGCAGCTTGTTGACTAGCGGCACCTCCTACAATGAGCAGTTCTTC
CDR3: CASSLLTSGTSYNEQFF

J: TRBJ2-7
size: once
V: TRBV18
D: -
DNA: TGTGCCAGCTCACCGACAGCCTACGAGCAGTACTTC
CDR3: CASSPTAYEQYF

J: TRBJ1-4
size: -
V: TRBV1
D: -
DNA: TGCACCAGCAGCCAAGAGAGAAGAATAACTAGGAATGAAAAACTGTTTTTT
CDR3: CTSSQERRITRNEKLFF

J: TRBJ1-2
size: few
V: TRBV5-4
D: TRBD1
DNA: TGTGCCAGCAGCATCGGACAGGGAAACTATGGCTACACCTTC
CDR3: CASSIGQGNYGYTF

J: TRBJ1-1
size: -
V: TRBV7-2
D: -
DNA: TGTGCCAGCAGCTTATCGGGACAAGGTCCCACTGAAGCTTTCTTT
CDR3: CASSLSGQGPTEAFF

J: TRBJ2-1
size: -
V: TRBV10-3
D: TRBD1
DNA: TGTGCCATCGGAAAGCCGGGGGTGGGGACAGGGAGGAACAATGAGCAGTTCTTC
CDR3: CAIGKPGVGTGRNNEQFF

J: TRBJ2-3
size: -
V: TRBV19
D: -
DNA: TGTGCCAGTAGTATCCTCCTCAGGGGCCGCACAGATACGCAGTATTTT
CDR3: CASSILLRGRTDTQYF

J: TRBJ2-1
size: -
V: TRBV18
D: -
DNA: TGTGCCAGCTCACCACTACCGCCCAGCTCCTACAATGAGCAGTTCTTC
CDR3: CASSPLPPSSYNEQFF

J: TRBJ2-3
size: -
V: TRBV9
D: -
DNA: TGTGCCAGCAGCAACGGAGGAGGCACAGATACGCAGTATTTT
CDR3: CASSNGGGTDTQYF

J: TRBJ1-4
size: few
V: TRBV5-8
D: -
DNA: TGTGCCAGCAGCTTGGGAAAACAGGAGTTTAATGAAAAACTGTTTTTT
CDR3: CASSLGKQEFNEKLFF

J: TRBJ2-7
size: -
V: TRBV2
D: -
DNA: TGTGCCAGCAGTGAAGACCGGGGGACCTACGAGCAGTACTTC
CDR3: CASSEDRGTYEQYF